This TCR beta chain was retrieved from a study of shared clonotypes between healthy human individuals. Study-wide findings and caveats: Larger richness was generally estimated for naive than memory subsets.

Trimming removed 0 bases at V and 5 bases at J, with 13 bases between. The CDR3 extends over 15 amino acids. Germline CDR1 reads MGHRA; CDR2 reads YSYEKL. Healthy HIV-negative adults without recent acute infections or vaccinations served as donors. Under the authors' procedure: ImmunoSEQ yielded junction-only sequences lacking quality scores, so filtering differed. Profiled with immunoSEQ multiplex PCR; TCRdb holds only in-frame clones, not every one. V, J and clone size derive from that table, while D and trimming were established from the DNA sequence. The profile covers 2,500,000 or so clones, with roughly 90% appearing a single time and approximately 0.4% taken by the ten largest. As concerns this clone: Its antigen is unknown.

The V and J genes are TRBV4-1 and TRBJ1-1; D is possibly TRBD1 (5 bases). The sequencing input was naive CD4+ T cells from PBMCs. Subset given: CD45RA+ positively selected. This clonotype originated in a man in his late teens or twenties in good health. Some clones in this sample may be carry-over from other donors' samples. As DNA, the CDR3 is TGCGCCAGCAGCCAAGATATGGTCGGGGGAACTGAAGCTTTCTTT. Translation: CASSQDMVGGTEAFF.